The clone carrying this TCR beta chain was seen a few times. These data come from a study of regulatory T cells in long-lasting Graves disease. iRepertoire HTBI primers and Arm-PCR of CDR3 regions built TCR beta libraries. TCRdb re-analysed the multiplex PCR reads in MiXCR, keeping a single row per CDR3 protein. The sample includes 360,000 or so distinct CDR3 sequences, 15% to 20% of them seen just once. V was trimmed by 0 bases and J by 5 bases, leaving 13 bases between them. Germline loops: CDR1 DFQATT, CDR2 SNEGSKA (reference sequence). The CDR3 sequence is 14 residues long. The time point is: newly diagnosed GD, antithyroid drugs for less than 3 months. The TCR library was made from RNA extracted from PBMCs. These same records also appear under a second study, on T cells in Graves' hyperthyroidism and ophthalmopathy. This second report adds: In patients aged 18 to 65, hyperthyroidism was newly diagnosed, with duration under 2 months.

The sample was peripheral blood mononuclear cells (PBMCs), taken at new diagnosis, from a patient treated with antithyroid drugs. This clonotype was sampled from a woman under 30 with Graves disease. The chain is built from TRBV20-1 and TRBJ1-2, with a possible D match to TRBD1 (5 bases). The CDR3 nucleotides are TGCAGTGCTAGAGATGCCCGGGGCTCTTATGGCTACACCTTC. It encodes CSARDARGSYGYTF.